The 25 T cell receptor beta chains below all came from one sample that was sequenced in a study of blood T cells in healthy people across ages. For the second PCR, which ran for roughly 6 to 12 cycles, a sample-barcoded 5' primer and a J-beta primer mix were used. TCRdb redid the calling of the 5' RACE reads with MiXCR, one entry per CDR3 protein. This table has roughly 2 million distinct CDR3 sequences, roughly 50% appearing once. The specimen was blood. The receptors originated from a woman in her 40s in good health.

This clonotype showed up just once. This chain connects TRBV12-3 or TRBV12-4 to TRBJ1-2; D might be TRBD1 (6 bases). V was trimmed by 4 bases and J by 6 bases, leaving 12 bases between them. CDR3 length: 13 residues. The CDR3 reads CASSSYGGDGYTF. For the CDR3, the DNA is TGTGCCAGCAGTTCATACGGGGGCGATGGCTACACCTTC.

V is TRBV28 and J is TRBJ2-1, with D possibly matching TRBD2 (6 bases). This CDR3 is 13 amino acids long. With 6 bases removed from V and 6 bases from J, the gap between germline ends came to 12 bases. Per germline, CDR1 MDHEN and CDR2 SYDVKM. DNA for the CDR3: TGTGCCAGCAGAGAGGGACTTCCCAATGAGCAGTTCTTC. Translated, it gives CASREGLPNEQFF.

This chain links TRBV5-1 with TRBJ2-7; 7 bases line up with TRBD1. The germline V gene encodes CDR1 SGHRS and CDR2 YFSETQ. J lost 1 base, V lost 2 bases, and 6 bases had no gene match. The CDR3 runs 15 residues. CDR3: CASSFGDRPSYEQYF. Here the CDR3 DNA reads TGCGCCAGCAGCTTCGGGGACAGACCATCCTACGAGCAGTACTTC.

This clonotype showed up just a few times. The rearrangement uses TRBV7-9 and TRBJ1-1; TRBD1 agrees at 8 bases. The trim removed 4 bases at V and 7 bases at J, leaving 5 bases unmatched. This CDR3 has 13 amino acids. Germline lookup yields CDR1 SEHNR and CDR2 FQNEAQ (reference sequence). The CDR3 DNA reads as TGTGCCAGCAGCTCCTGGACAGGGCTTGAAGCTTTCTTT. It encodes CASSSWTGLEAFF.

This clonotype has more than one count but fewer than ten. CDR3 nucleotide sequence: TGTGCCAGCAGTTTATCTGAGGGGACTAGCGGGGGATTGGGCGAGCAGTACTTC. It codes for CASSLSEGTSGGLGEQYF. The V call is TRBV27, the J call TRBJ2-7; 14 nucleotides match TRBD2. CDR1 MNHEY and CDR2 SMNVEV come from the germline V gene (reference sequence). V trimming: 0 bases; J trimming: 6 bases; junction bases outside the gene matches: 10. The CDR3 totals 18 residues.

The CDR3 loop is CSVAVAGVQETQYF. The CDR3 DNA reads as TGCAGCGTTGCGGTAGCGGGGGTCCAAGAGACCCAGTACTTC. The chain is built from TRBV29-1 and TRBJ2-5, with 9 nucleotides matching TRBD2. CDR3 length: 14 residues. The germline CDR1 and CDR2 sequences are SQVTM and ANQGSEA. The ends lost 4 bases at V and 1 base at J; junction bases unmatched: 4.

V is TRBV7-2 and J is TRBJ2-3; no reliable D call. CDR1 and CDR2 (germline): SGHTA, FQGNSA. The V end lost 7 bases, the J end lost 5 bases, and 13 bases lay between the germline ends. The CDR3 totals 13 residues. For the CDR3, the DNA is TGTGCCAGCAATTTACGGCCCCAAGATACGCAGTATTTT. Protein product: CASNLRPQDTQYF.

The V and J genes are TRBV4-2 and TRBJ2-3, with TRBD2 matching over 12 bases. CDR3 length: 18 residues. J gave up 5 bases and V 1 base, and 10 bases lay outside the gene matches. Germline loops: CDR1 LGHNA, CDR2 YNFKEQ. CDR3 DNA: TGTGCCAGCAGCCAAGCCCCGGCTAGCGGGGGGGCCGTAGATACGCAGTATTTT. Protein product: CASSQAPASGGAVDTQYF.

The chain combines TRBV4-2 with TRBJ2-1; the D is unclear. V was pared by 7 bases and J by 0 bases, with 16 bases between. The CDR3 has 16 amino acids. CDR1 and CDR2 from the germline V gene are LGHNA and YNFKEQ. Here the CDR3 reads CASKKEGLSSYNEQFF. CDR3 coding DNA: TGTGCCAGCAAAAAAGAAGGGCTAAGCTCCTACAATGAGCAGTTCTTC.

The chain combines TRBV6-1 with TRBJ2-5; no clear D gene. The end of the DNA aligns better with TRBJ2-7, so the J call may be wrong. The CDR3 spans 14 residues. Germline V gives CDR1 MNHNS, CDR2 SASEGT. CDR3 region: CASSEGFAVYEQYF. The CDR3 nucleotides are TGTGCCAGCAGTGAAGGGTTTGCTGTCTACGAGCAGTACTTC.

The chain uses TRBV28 and TRBJ1-2, with 8 bases fitting TRBD1. Germline loops: CDR1 MDHEN, CDR2 SYDVKM. This CDR3 is 14 amino acids long. Germline trimming cut 6 bases from V and 2 bases from J; bases unmatched to any gene: 5. The DNA for the CDR3 is TGTGCCAGCAGCAATACAGGGGGAAACTATGGCTACACCTTC. Its protein product is CASSNTGGNYGYTF.

This chain links TRBV27 with TRBJ2-7, with D tentatively TRBD2 (5 bases). Germline V lookup: CDR1 MNHEY, CDR2 SMNVEV (reference sequence). V was clipped by 7 bases and J by 1 base, with 14 bases between them. The CDR3 extends over 14 amino acids. The CDR3 is CASNEGRNSYEQYF. The CDR3 DNA is TGTGCCAGCAACGAGGGCAGGAATTCCTACGAGCAGTACTTC.

The chain recombines TRBV28 with TRBJ2-7, with 10 bases aligning to TRBD2. This CDR3 has 16 residues. J gave up 7 bases and V 3 bases, and 12 bases lay outside the gene matches. Germline V gives CDR1 MDHEN, CDR2 SYDVKM. CDR3 coding DNA: TGTGCCAGCAGTTTTTTTTGGCTAGCGGGGGAAAATGAGCAGTACTTC. This encodes CASSFFWLAGENEQYF.

This chain connects TRBV20-1 to TRBJ2-4; 14 bases are shared with TRBD2. The ends lost 4 bases at V and 4 bases at J; junction bases unmatched: 3. Germline-derived CDR1 and CDR2 are DFQATT and SNEGSKA (reference sequence). The CDR3 consists of 15 residues. In DNA form, the CDR3 reads TGCAGTGCTATAAGACTAGCGGGGGGGAAAAACATTCAGTACTTC. Its protein product is CSAIRLAGGKNIQYF.

This clonotype has a handful of counts. The rearrangement joins TRBV28 to TRBJ2-5; no firm D call. The V end was cut by 6 bases, the J end by 7 bases, with 15 bases between. CDR1 and CDR2 from the germline V gene are MDHEN and SYDVKM. This CDR3 has 13 residues. CDR3 protein: CASSSGRKRTQYF. CDR3 coding DNA: TGTGCCAGCAGCTCCGGCAGGAAAAGGACCCAGTACTTC. Combining the CDR3 with reference TRBV28 and TRBJ2-5 gives the whole variable domain DVKVTQSSRYLVKRTGEKVFLECVQDMDHENMFWYRQDPGLGLRLIYFSYDVKMKEKGDIPEGYSVSREKKERFSLILESASTNQTSMYLCASSSGRKRTQYFGPGTRLLVL.

This clonotype was recorded once. V gene TRBV5-1 combines with J gene TRBJ1-1; 9 nucleotides line up with TRBD1. The ends lost 4 bases at V and 0 bases at J; junction bases unmatched: 4. The CDR3 has 15 amino acids. In germline, CDR1 is SGHRS, CDR2 YFSETQ. In DNA form, the CDR3 reads TGCGCCAGCAGCCGAGGACAGGGGATGAACACTGAAGCTTTCTTT. Protein sequence: CASSRGQGMNTEAFF.

The chain is built from TRBV5-6 and TRBJ2-3; 10 bases match TRBD2. The ends lost 3 bases at V and 1 base at J; junction bases unmatched: 11. Germline CDR1 is SGHDT and CDR2 is YYEEEE. The CDR3 runs 18 residues. CDR3 amino acids: CASSSPTKLAGRTDTQYF. The CDR3, as DNA: TGTGCCAGCAGCTCTCCGACAAAACTAGCGGGGCGCACAGATACGCAGTATTTT.

This chain joins TRBV7-6 and TRBJ2-7; the match to TRBD2 covers 14 bases. The CDR3 length is 16 residues. The V gene's germline CDR1 is SGHVS and CDR2 FNYEAQ. V trimming: 5 bases; J trimming: 2 bases; junction bases outside the gene matches: 5. The CDR3 is CASSQQTSGGAYEQYF. The CDR3 region has the DNA TGTGCCAGCAGCCAGCAGACTAGCGGGGGGGCCTACGAGCAGTACTTC. Full variable domain (remainder filled in from reference TRBV7-6 and TRBJ2-7): GAGVSQSPRYKVTKRGQDVALRCDPISGHVSLYWYRQALGQGPEFLTYFNYEAQQDKSGLPNDRFSAERPEGSISTLTIQRTEQRDSAMYRCASSQQTSGGAYEQYFGPGTRLTVT.

Regarding this clonotype: Given a much more abundant clone one base away, this may be a read error. The rearrangement joins TRBV29-1 to TRBJ2-5, with 11 positions matching TRBD2. Germline assignment: CDR1 SQVTM and CDR2 ANQGSEA. The CDR3 spans 13 residues. Germline trimming cut 3 bases from V and 11 bases from J; bases unmatched to any gene: 8. CDR3 bases: TGCAGCGTTGACCCGACTAGCGGGAATGAGCAGTACTTC. The encoded protein is CSVDPTSGNEQYF.

J is TRBJ2-4 and V is TRBV28; 7 bases are a match to TRBD1. V gave up 6 bases and J gave up 9 bases; unmatched junction bases: 8. Germline values: CDR1 MDHEN, CDR2 SYDVKM. This CDR3 is built from 13 residues. CDR3 DNA: TGTGCCAGCAGGAAGGGGGCCAGGGTCATTCAGTACTTC. This translates into CASRKGARVIQYF.

The sample holds one count of this clonotype. The chain uses TRBV20-1 and TRBJ1-6; D uncertain. The CDR3 is 15 amino acids. In germline, CDR1 is DFQATT, CDR2 SNEGSKA (reference sequence). The ends were cut back, 1 base at V and 3 bases at J, with 10 bases in the middle. The CDR3 nucleotides are TGCAGTGCTAGAGCCCGGGCATACTATAATTCACCCCTCCACTTT. Translation gives CSARARAYYNSPLHF.

This clonotype was found a few times. This rearrangement joins TRBV7-9 to TRBJ2-5; 8 bases fit TRBD1. The CDR3 extends over 15 amino acids. V trimming: 5 bases; J trimming: 5 bases; junction bases outside the gene matches: 10. From germline, CDR1 is SEHNR and CDR2 FQNEAQ (reference sequence). Here the CDR3 DNA reads TGTGCCAGCAGCACCCTTGGGACAGGAGGGGAGACCCAGTACTTC. Amino acids: CASSTLGTGGETQYF.

This sequence joins TRBV6-2 or TRBV6-3 and TRBJ1-2, with D perhaps TRBD1 (5 bases). Germline values: CDR1 MNHEY, CDR2 SVGEGT. The CDR3 has 16 residues. V lost 1 base and J 2 bases, leaving 14 bases between the germline ends. In nucleotides, the CDR3 is TGTGCCAGCAGTTACTTCTCCGGGACGGCGAACTATGGCTACACCTTC. Amino acid sequence: CASSYFSGTANYGYTF.

Turning to this clonotype: At one end the junction does not follow the germline gene, possibly because of a read error. The V gene is TRBV4-2, the J gene TRBJ2-6; possible D gene TRBD2, 5 bases. The germline V gene has CDR1 LGHNA and CDR2 YNFKEQ. The CDR3 sequence is 17 residues long. DNA of the CDR3: TGTGCCAGCAGCCAAGATGGGAGCAACTCTGGGGTCAACGTCCTGACTTTC. Protein product: CASSQDGSNSGVNVLTF.

The V call is TRBV7-9, the J call TRBJ2-5; no clear D gene. The CDR3 length is 16 residues. The V end was cut by 0 bases, the J end by 5 bases, with 16 bases between. From germline, CDR1 is SEHNR and CDR2 FQNEAQ (reference sequence). CDR3 in DNA: TGTGCCAGCAGCTTAGCGAATACCAGAACGGCGGAGACCCAGTACTTC. This codes for CASSLANTRTAETQYF.